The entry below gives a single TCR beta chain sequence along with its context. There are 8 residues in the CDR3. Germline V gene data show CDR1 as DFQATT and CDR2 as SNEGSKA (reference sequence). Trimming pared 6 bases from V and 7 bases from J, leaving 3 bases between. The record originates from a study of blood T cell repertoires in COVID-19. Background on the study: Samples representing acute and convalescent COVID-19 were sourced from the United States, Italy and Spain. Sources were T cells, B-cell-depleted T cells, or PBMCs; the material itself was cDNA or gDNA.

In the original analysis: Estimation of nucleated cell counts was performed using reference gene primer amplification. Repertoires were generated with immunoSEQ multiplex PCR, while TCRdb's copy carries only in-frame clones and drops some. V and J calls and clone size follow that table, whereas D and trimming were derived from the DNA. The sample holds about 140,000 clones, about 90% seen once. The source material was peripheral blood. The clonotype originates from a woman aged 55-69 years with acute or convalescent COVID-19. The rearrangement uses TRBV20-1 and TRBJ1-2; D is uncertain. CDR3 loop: CSAIGYTF. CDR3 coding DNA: TGCAGTGCCATTGGCTACACCTTC.